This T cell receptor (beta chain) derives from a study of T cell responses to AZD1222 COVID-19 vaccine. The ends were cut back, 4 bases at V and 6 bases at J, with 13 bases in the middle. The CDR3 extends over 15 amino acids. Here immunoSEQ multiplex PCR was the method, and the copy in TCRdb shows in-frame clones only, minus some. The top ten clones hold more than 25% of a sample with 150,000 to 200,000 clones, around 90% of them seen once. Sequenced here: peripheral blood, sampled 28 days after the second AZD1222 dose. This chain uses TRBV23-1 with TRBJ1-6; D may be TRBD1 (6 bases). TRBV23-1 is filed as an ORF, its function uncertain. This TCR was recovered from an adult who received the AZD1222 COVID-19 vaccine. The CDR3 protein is CASSPSTGFNSPLHF. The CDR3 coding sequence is TGCGCCAGCAGTCCCTCAACAGGGTTTAATTCACCCCTCCACTTT.